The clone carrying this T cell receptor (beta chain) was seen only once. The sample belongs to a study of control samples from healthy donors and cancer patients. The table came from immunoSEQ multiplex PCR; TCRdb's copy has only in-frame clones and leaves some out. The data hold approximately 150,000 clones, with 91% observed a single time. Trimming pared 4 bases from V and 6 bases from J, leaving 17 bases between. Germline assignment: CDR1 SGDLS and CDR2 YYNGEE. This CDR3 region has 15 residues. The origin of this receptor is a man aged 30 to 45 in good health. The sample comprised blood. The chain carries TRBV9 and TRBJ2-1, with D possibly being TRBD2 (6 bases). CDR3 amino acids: CASSTGTSRPNEQFF. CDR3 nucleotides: TGTGCCAGCAGCACCGGGACTTCTCGTCCCAATGAGCAGTTCTTC.